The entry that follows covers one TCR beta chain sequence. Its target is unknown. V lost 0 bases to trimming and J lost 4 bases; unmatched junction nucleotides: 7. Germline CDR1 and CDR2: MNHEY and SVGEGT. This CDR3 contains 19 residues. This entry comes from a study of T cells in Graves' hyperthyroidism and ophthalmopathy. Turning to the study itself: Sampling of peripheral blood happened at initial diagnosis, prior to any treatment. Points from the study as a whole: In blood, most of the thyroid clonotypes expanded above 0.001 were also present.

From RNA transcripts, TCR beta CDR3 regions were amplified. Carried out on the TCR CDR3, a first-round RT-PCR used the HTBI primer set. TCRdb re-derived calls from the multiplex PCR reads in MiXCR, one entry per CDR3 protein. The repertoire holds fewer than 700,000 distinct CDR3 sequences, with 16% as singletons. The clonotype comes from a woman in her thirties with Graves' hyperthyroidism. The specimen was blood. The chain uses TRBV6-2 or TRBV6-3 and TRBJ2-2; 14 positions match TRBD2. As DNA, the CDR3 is TGTGCCAGCAGTTACTCGAGACTAGCGGGAGGGCCCGGCACCGGGGAGCTGTTTTTT. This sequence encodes CASSYSRLAGGPGTGELFF.